These 2 T cell receptor beta chains came from one sample sequenced in a study of CD8+ T cells in alopecia areata. Investigators isolated RNA and reverse transcribed it into cDNA to act as the sequencing template. Only in-frame clones appear in the TCRdb table, and some are missing; sequencing was by immunoSEQ multiplex PCR. Here the sample spans 110,000 or so clones, 55% to 65% being singletons. The sequenced sample consisted of CD4+ T cells sorted from blood. The receptors originated from a human donor in good health.

This sequence joins TRBV5-6 and TRBJ2-2; 8 bases line up with TRBD2. Germline V gene sequence: CDR1 SGHDT, CDR2 YYEEEE. J gave up 2 bases and V 2 bases, and 11 bases lay outside the gene matches. The CDR3 is 18 residues long. CDR3 residues: CASSLERGTNLNTGELFF. The CDR3 coding sequence is TGTGCCAGCAGCTTAGAGCGGGGGACCAACCTTAACACCGGGGAGCTGTTTTTT.

This clone has more than one count but fewer than ten. The chain carries TRBV4-2 and TRBJ2-1, with unresolved D. Germline V gene sequence: CDR1 LGHNA, CDR2 YNFKEQ. The germline V and J ends were trimmed by 2 bases and 5 bases, with 1 base remaining between them. The CDR3 extends over 11 amino acids. CDR3 in amino acids: CASSQNNEQFF. The CDR3 DNA is TGTGCCAGCAGCCAAAACAATGAGCAGTTCTTC.